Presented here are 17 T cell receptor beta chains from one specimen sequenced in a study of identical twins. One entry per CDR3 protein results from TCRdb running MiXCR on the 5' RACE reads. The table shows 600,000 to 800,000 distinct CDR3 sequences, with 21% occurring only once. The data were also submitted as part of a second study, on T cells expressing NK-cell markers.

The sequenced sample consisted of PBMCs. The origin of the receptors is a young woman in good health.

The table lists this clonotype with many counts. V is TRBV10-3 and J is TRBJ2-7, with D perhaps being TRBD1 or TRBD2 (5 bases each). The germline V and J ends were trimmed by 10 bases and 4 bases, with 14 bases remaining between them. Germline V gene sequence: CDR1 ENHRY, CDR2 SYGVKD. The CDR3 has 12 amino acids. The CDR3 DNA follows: TGTGCCACCCGGGACCGCGGGTACGAGCAGTACTTC. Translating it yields CATRDRGYEQYF.

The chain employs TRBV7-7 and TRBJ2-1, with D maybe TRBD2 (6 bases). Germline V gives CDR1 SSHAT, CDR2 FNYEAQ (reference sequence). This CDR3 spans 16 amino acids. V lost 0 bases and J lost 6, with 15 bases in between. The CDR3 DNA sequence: TGTGCCAGCAGCTTAGCGCTTGCCGGGAGTGGCAATGAGCAGTTCTTC. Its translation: CASSLALAGSGNEQFF.

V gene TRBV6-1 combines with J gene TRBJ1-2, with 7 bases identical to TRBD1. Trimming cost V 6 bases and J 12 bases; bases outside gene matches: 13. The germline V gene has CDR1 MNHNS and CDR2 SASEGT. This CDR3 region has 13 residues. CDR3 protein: CASRWGQSEGDTF. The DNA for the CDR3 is TGTGCCAGCAGATGGGGACAGAGTGAAGGGGACACCTTC.

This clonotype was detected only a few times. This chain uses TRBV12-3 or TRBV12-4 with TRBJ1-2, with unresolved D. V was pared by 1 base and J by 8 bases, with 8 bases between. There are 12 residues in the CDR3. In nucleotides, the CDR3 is TGTGCCAGCAGTTTAGAACCTCTCGGCTACACCTTC. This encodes CASSLEPLGYTF.

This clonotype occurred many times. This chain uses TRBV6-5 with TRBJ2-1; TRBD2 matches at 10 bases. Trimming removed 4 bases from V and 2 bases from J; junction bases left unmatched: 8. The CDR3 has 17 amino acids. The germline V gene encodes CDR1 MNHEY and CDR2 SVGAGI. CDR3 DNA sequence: TGTGCCAGCAGTTCCGGACTAGCGGAATCCACCTACAATGAGCAGTTCTTC. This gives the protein CASSSGLAESTYNEQFF.

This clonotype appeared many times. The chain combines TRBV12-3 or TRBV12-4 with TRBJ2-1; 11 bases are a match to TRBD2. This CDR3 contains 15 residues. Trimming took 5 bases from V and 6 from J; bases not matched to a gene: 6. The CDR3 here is CASSSSSGRANEQFF. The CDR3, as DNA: TGTGCCAGCAGTAGCAGTAGCGGGAGGGCCAATGAGCAGTTCTTC.

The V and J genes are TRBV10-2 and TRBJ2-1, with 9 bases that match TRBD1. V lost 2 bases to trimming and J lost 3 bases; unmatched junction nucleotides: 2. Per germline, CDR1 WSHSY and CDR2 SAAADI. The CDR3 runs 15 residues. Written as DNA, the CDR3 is TGCGCCAGCAGTGAGACGGACAGGGGCTACAATGAGCAGTTCTTC. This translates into CASSETDRGYNEQFF.

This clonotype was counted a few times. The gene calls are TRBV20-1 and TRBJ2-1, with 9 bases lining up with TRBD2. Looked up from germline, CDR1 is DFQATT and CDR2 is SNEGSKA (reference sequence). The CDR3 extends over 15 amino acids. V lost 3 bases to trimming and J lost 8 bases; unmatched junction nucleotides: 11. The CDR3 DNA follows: TGCAGTGCTAGTTCGGCGGGAGGGCCGGTTGATGAGCAGTTCTTC. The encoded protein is CSASSAGGPVDEQFF.

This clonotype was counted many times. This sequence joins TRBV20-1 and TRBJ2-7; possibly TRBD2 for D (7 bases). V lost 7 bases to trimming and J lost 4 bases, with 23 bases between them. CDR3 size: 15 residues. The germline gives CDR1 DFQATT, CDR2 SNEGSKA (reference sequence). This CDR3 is CSVRGGRGGDYEQYF. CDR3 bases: TGCAGTGTTAGGGGGGGAAGAGGTGGAGATTACGAGCAGTACTTC.

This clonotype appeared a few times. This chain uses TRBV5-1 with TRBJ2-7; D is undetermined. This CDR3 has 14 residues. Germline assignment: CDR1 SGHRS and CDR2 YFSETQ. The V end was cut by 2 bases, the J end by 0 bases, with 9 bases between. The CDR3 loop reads CASSFYLGSYEQYF. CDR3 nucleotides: TGCGCCAGCAGCTTTTATCTTGGCTCCTACGAGCAGTACTTC.

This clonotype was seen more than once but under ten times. The CDR3 DNA is TGCGCCAGCAGTCAGGGTATGGGCAATGAGCAGTTCTTC. Translation gives CASSQGMGNEQFF. The V call is TRBV10-2, the J call TRBJ2-1, with TRBD1 as a possible D gene (5 bases). This CDR3 has 13 amino acids. Germline V CDR1 and CDR2: WSHSY, SAAADI. With 5 bases removed from V and 6 bases from J, the gap between germline ends came to 11 bases.

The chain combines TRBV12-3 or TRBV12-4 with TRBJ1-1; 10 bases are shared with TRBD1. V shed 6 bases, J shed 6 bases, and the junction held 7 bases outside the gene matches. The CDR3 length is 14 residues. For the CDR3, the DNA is TGTGCCAGCAGGGATCCGGGACAGGGGCCTGAAGCTTTCTTT. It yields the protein CASRDPGQGPEAFF.

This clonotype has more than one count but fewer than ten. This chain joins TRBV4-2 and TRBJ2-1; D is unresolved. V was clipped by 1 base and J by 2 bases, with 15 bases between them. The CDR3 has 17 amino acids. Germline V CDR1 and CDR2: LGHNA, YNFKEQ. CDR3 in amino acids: CASSQAVAWWPYNEQFF. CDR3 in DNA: TGTGCCAGCAGCCAAGCTGTGGCCTGGTGGCCCTACAATGAGCAGTTCTTC.

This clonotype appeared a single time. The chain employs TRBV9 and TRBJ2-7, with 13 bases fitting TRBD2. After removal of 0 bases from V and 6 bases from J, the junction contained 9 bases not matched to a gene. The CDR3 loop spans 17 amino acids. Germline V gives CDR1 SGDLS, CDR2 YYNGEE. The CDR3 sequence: CASSVALGTSGNLEQYF. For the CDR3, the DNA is TGTGCCAGCAGCGTAGCCCTCGGGACTAGCGGGAACCTCGAGCAGTACTTC.

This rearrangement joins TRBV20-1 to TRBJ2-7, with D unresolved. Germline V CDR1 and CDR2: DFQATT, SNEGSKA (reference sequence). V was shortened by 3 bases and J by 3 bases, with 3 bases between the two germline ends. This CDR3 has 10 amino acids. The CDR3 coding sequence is TGCAGTGCTAGTCACTACGAGCAGTACTTC. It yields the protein CSASHYEQYF.

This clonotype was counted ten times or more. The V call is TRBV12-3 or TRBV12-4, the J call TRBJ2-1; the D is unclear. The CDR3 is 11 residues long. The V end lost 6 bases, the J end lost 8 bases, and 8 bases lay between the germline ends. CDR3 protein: CASSLVDEQFF. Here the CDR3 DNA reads TGTGCCAGCAGCTTGGTAGATGAGCAGTTCTTC.

The CDR3, as DNA: TGCGCCAGCAGTGAGTCAGGGATGGCTGAAGCTTTCTTT. Its translation is CASSESGMAEAFF. J is TRBJ1-1 and V is TRBV10-1; no clear D gene. The CDR3 totals 13 residues. The V end was cut by 0 bases, the J end by 6 bases, with 8 bases between. Per the germline V gene, CDR1 is WNHNN and CDR2 is SYGVQD (reference sequence).